This TCR beta chain emerged from a study of spatial heterogeneity in lung cancer (dated by TCRdb to between 2019 and 2020). Background for the entire study: Beta-chain transcripts were consistently detected in greater numbers than alpha-chain transcripts, which likely reflected higher beta-chain transcript abundance. In non-small cell lung cancer, the study quantitatively compared TCR alpha and beta repertoires across several tumor regions, matched nontumor lung, and blood. The study linked features of the TCR repertoire to counts of nonsynonymous mutations, which were determined by whole-exome sequencing of tumor tissue. At surgery, both alpha and beta chains were TCR-sequenced in 220 tumor regions, over 61 matched nontumor lung samples and some 58 PBMC samples. In the raw uncorrected reads, each unique combination of TCR and UMI appeared more than ten times on average. What the work shows at the level of the full study, not this receptor alone: Ubiquitous expanded tumor TCRs were detected in blood more often at tumor resection than at routine follow-up. Confirming at a functional level the hypothesis that regional TCRs recognize regional mutations was considered to require additional single-cell paired TCR alpha and beta sequencing.

This clonotype has a count of ten or more. Its antigen is still unknown. No base qualities exist here, and no much larger clone lies one base off it. There are 14 amino acids in the CDR3, from cysteine to phenylalanine inclusive. The kept DNA is CDR3 alone, 42 bases in frame from the first base. Unmatched junction bases come to 6, with V trimmed by 5 bases and J by 7 bases. Taken from the germline V gene, the CDR1 and CDR2 loops are MDHEN and SYDVKM. The library was obtained by 5' RACE. The sequencing machine was a NextSeq 500. To allow correction of PCR and sequencing errors, the TCR library protocol tagged every TCR cDNA molecule with a unique molecular identifier. The published analysis was carried out like this. Decombinator tools were used for TCR identification, UMI-based error correction and CDR3 extraction. Expanded TCRs were defined as those above a frequency of 2 per 1,000, corresponding to the top 1% of the tumor frequency distribution. Renyi diversity was computed with the R vegan package after each repertoire had been subsampled 100 times to 5,000 TCRs. CDR3 similarity networks were built from amino acid triplet string-kernel similarity, connecting CDR3s with pairwise similarity above 0.82. TCRdb reworked the public reads: Q25 trimming with fastp, MiXCR clone assembly, productive beta chains retained. When rows share a CDR3 protein, they turn into one entry using the most common DNA and genes. It is TCRdb's table, rather than the study itself, that gives the V and J calls and clone size. This sample comprises 85,000 to 100,000 distinct CDR3 sequences, less than 15% of them detected only once. The ten largest clonotypes hold 35% to 50% of the sample.

Per the publication, the time point label means: sample taken at primary tumor resection. Donors were 72 patients with early-stage, untreated non-small cell lung cancer from the lung TRACERx cohort. TCR sequencing used whole RNA extracted from tumor and nontumor lung tissue, or from cryopreserved PBMC samples, without cell sorting. Patients were selected for TCR sequencing only if sufficient RNA was available from at least two tumor regions. Sequencing used PBMCs, obtained at surgery. The chain joins TRBV28 to TRBJ2-2, with 8 central nucleotides matching TRBD1. The source is a male donor with early-stage non-small cell lung cancer. The DNA sequence follows: TGTGCCAGCAGTCCCAGGGGGCCCAGCGGGGAGCTGTTTTTT. This is translated as CASSPRGPSGELFF.